A single sample gave rise to the 23 T cell receptor beta chains below, sequenced in a study of T-cell reconstitution after alpha-beta-depleted transplantation in children. It was with unique molecular identifiers that the TCRbeta library was prepared. One entry per CDR3 protein, called by TCRdb with MiXCR from the PCR reads. Of some 290,000 distinct CDR3 sequences in the sample, about a tenth are singletons; the top ten hold 10%. The specimen was PBMCs from the stem cell graft donor, collected from the stem cell graft. These receptors originate from a human donor who donated a stem cell graft to a child with SCID.

The V and J genes are TRBV12-3 or TRBV12-4 and TRBJ1-2; D not certain. Trimming stripped 3 bases from V and 4 bases from J, with 12 bases between. CDR3 size: 14 residues. DNA for the CDR3: TGTGCCAGCAGTTTGAACCCGGGAAGCTATGGCTACACCTTC. This encodes CASSLNPGSYGYTF.

CDR3 protein: CASSLGQGSSEQYF. In nucleotides, the CDR3 is TGTGCCAGCAGCTTGGGGCAGGGTAGCTCCGAGCAGTACTTC. V is TRBV5-6 and J is TRBJ2-7; perhaps TRBD1 as D (5 bases). V gave up 0 bases and J gave up 6 bases, with 13 bases separating them. The germline V gene encodes CDR1 SGHDT and CDR2 YYEEEE. The CDR3 contains 14 residues.

This chain uses TRBV7-3 with TRBJ1-4; D perhaps matches TRBD1 (5 bases). The CDR3 is made up of 13 amino acids. V was trimmed by 5 bases and J by 8 bases, leaving 12 bases between them. Germline V lookup: CDR1 SGHTA, CDR2 FQGTGA. The chain's CDR3 is CASSTTGGEKLFF. CDR3 nucleotide sequence: TGTGCCAGCAGCACCACGGGGGGGGAAAAACTGTTTTTT.

The J gene is TRBJ2-7, the V gene TRBV5-1, with D possibly being TRBD2 (5 bases). Trimming left V 4 bases short and J 2 bases short, with 13 bases between. Germline CDR1 is SGHRS and CDR2 is YFSETQ. The CDR3 runs 14 residues. CDR3 loop: CASSPQGGTYEQYF. DNA for the CDR3: TGCGCCAGCAGCCCCCAAGGAGGTACCTACGAGCAGTACTTC.

This clonotype came up a few times. The V and J genes are TRBV5-1 and TRBJ2-2; 10 bases map to TRBD1. In germline, CDR1 is SGHRS, CDR2 YFSETQ. V was clipped by 3 bases and J by 4 bases; unmatched bases: 6. The CDR3 covers 16 residues. Written as DNA, the CDR3 is TGCGCCAGCAGCTACCGACAGGGGGCCGGCACCGGGGAGCTGTTTTTT. Its protein product is CASSYRQGAGTGELFF.

The sample holds many counts of this clonotype. J is TRBJ2-1 and V is TRBV28; 9 positions match TRBD1. CDR1 is MDHEN and CDR2 is SYDVKM in the germline V gene. The ends lost 2 bases at V and 12 bases at J; junction bases unmatched: 8. The CDR3 covers 14 residues. The CDR3 spells CASSLGDRESGQFF. The DNA for the CDR3 is TGTGCCAGCAGTTTAGGGGACAGGGAATCGGGGCAGTTCTTC.

This clonotype has only a few counts. The chain is built from TRBV11-2 and TRBJ2-3; D is undetermined. V was cut by 0 bases and J by 0 bases, with 7 bases left in between. The CDR3 runs 15 residues. Germline CDR1 reads SGHAT; CDR2 reads FQNNGV. This CDR3 is CASSLDPWSTDTQYF. CDR3 coding DNA: TGTGCCAGCAGCTTAGATCCATGGAGCACAGATACGCAGTATTTT.

In DNA form, the CDR3 reads TGTGCCAGCAGTTCCCCAAGGGGGTCGTCCACCTACGAGCAGTACTTC. This codes for CASSSPRGSSTYEQYF. J is TRBJ2-7 and V is TRBV27; tentative D call: TRBD1 (6 bases). This CDR3 has 16 amino acids. Trimming left V 4 bases short and J 2 bases short, with 18 bases between. CDR1 is MNHEY, CDR2 SMNVEV, per germline (reference sequence).

This clonotype was observed a handful of times. The chain employs TRBV15 and TRBJ1-5, with TRBD1 identical over 8 bases. The CDR3 has 15 residues. CDR1 and CDR2 (germline): LNHNV, YYDKDF (reference sequence). Trimming removed 6 bases from V and 2 bases from J; junction bases left unmatched: 6. The CDR3 bases are TGTGCCACCAGACCCGACAGGGGTGGCAATCAGCCCCAGCATTTT. It is translated as CATRPDRGGNQPQHF.

The rearrangement uses TRBV12-3 or TRBV12-4 and TRBJ2-3, with TRBD2 identical over 7 bases. The CDR3 runs 15 residues. Trimming took 4 bases from V and 5 from J; bases not matched to a gene: 9. The chain's CDR3 is CASSWGGPALDTQYF. CDR3 bases: TGTGCCAGCAGTTGGGGGGGACCCGCATTAGATACGCAGTATTTT.

The chain is built from TRBV9 and TRBJ1-6, with 7 bases that match TRBD1. The length of the CDR3 is 12 residues. Losses at the gene ends were 5 bases for V and 15 bases for J; bases not matched to a gene: 8. Germline V gene data show CDR1 as SGDLS and CDR2 as YYNGEE. The CDR3, as DNA: TGTGCCAGCAGTGACTCGGACAGGAACCTCCACTTT. It codes for CASSDSDRNLHF. Complete variable domain (other parts from reference TRBV9 and TRBJ1-6): DSGVTQTPKHLITATGQRVTLRCSPRSGDLSVYWYQQSLDQGLQFLIQYYNGEERAKGNILERFSAQQFPDLHSELNLSSLELGDSALYFCASSDSDRNLHFGNGTRLTVT.

This chain links TRBV14 with TRBJ2-1; TRBD2 matches at 7 bases. The ends lost 0 bases at V and 2 bases at J; junction bases unmatched: 4. Looked up from germline, CDR1 is SGHDN and CDR2 is FVKESK. The CDR3 sequence is 16 residues long. The CDR3 is CASSQEPGTTYNEQFF. The CDR3 bases are TGTGCCAGCAGCCAAGAGCCTGGGACTACCTACAATGAGCAGTTCTTC.

The J gene is TRBJ2-3, the V gene TRBV9, with TRBD2 as a possible D gene (7 bases). Germline assignment: CDR1 SGDLS and CDR2 YYNGEE. V lost 4 bases, J lost 2 bases, and 17 bases lay in between. The CDR3 has 16 amino acids. CDR3 residues: CASSPNPGGYTDTQYF. Written as DNA, the CDR3 is TGTGCCAGCAGCCCCAACCCGGGGGGCTACACAGATACGCAGTATTTT.

The table lists this clonotype with a few counts. In DNA form, the CDR3 reads TGTGCCAGCAGCCAAGATTTGGGGCTAGCGGGGGGGCCATTGGCAGATACGCAGTATTTT. This gives the protein CASSQDLGLAGGPLADTQYF. This chain links TRBV4-2 with TRBJ2-3; 12 positions agree with TRBD2. CDR3 length: 20 residues. Trimming took 0 bases from V and 4 from J; bases not matched to a gene: 14. CDR1 and CDR2 (germline): LGHNA, YNFKEQ.

This clonotype was seen only a few times. CDR3 protein: CASSLGGRGAEAFF. CDR3 DNA: TGTGCCAGCAGTTTAGGGGGCAGGGGAGCTGAAGCTTTCTTT. The chain is built from TRBV27 and TRBJ1-1; D might be TRBD1 (6 bases). V gave up 2 bases and J gave up 6 bases, with 13 bases separating them. The CDR3 loop spans 14 amino acids. Germline CDR1 MNHEY, CDR2 SMNVEV (reference sequence).

This clonotype has just a few counts. This chain connects TRBV27 to TRBJ1-5; D not certain. The V and J ends lost 6 bases and 3 bases respectively, with 12 bases between them. The CDR3 is 14 residues long. In germline, CDR1 is MNHEY, CDR2 SMNVEV (reference sequence). The CDR3 loop is CASRMGGNNQPQHF. The DNA of the CDR3 is TGTGCCAGCAGGATGGGCGGGAACAATCAGCCCCAGCATTTT.

This clonotype came up a few times. This chain uses TRBV13 with TRBJ2-2; possible D gene TRBD1, 6 bases. In germline, CDR1 is PRHDT, CDR2 FYEKMQ (reference sequence). Trimming removed 1 base at V and 2 bases at J, with 20 bases between. CDR3 length: 19 residues. The CDR3 nucleotides are TGTGCCAGCAGCTTAGTCCCGCTATCCGGGACACTTAACACCGGGGAGCTGTTTTTT. It encodes CASSLVPLSGTLNTGELFF.

A note on this clonotype: A clone one base away is much larger, so this may be a read error. The chain joins TRBV5-1 to TRBJ2-1; D tentatively reads TRBD1 or TRBD2 (6 bases each). Trimming left V 3 bases short and J 7 bases short, with 23 bases between. The CDR3 is made up of 17 amino acids. From germline, CDR1 is SGHRS and CDR2 YFSETQ. The CDR3: CASSSEGGLGFRNEQFF. CDR3 in DNA: TGCGCCAGCAGCTCCGAGGGGGGTCTTGGGTTTCGGAATGAGCAGTTCTTC.

The chain carries TRBV5-1 and TRBJ2-2; 10 nucleotides align to TRBD1. This CDR3 region has 16 residues. Germline V CDR1 and CDR2: SGHRS, YFSETQ. Trimming at V came to 4 bases and at J to 4 bases, leaving 7 bases not matched to a gene. CDR3 sequence reads: CASSTGTGAGTGELFF. For the CDR3, the DNA is TGCGCCAGCAGCACCGGGACAGGGGCCGGCACCGGGGAGCTGTTTTTT.

The V and J genes are TRBV24-1 and TRBJ2-3; D is undetermined. Germline CDR1 is KGHDR and CDR2 is SFDVKD. This CDR3 spans 13 amino acids. Trimming took off 3 bases at V and 8 bases at J, with 11 bases between the two ends. CDR3 loop: CATSDGTWGTQYF. Written as DNA, the CDR3 is TGTGCCACCAGTGATGGAACCTGGGGTACGCAGTATTTT.

This clonotype was seen at least ten times. The chain uses TRBV9 and TRBJ2-3; D is unclear. The CDR3 totals 11 residues. CDR1 SGDLS and CDR2 YYNGEE come from the germline V gene. V was trimmed by 4 bases and J by 6 bases, leaving 6 bases between them. Written as DNA, the CDR3 is TGTGCCAGCAGCACTTCGGATACGCAGTATTTT. Its protein product is CASSTSDTQYF.

The chain joins TRBV9 to TRBJ2-3; 8 bases are a match to TRBD2. The germline V gene has CDR1 SGDLS and CDR2 YYNGEE. CDR3 length equals 14 residues. The V segment lost 0 bases and the J segment 6 bases; nucleotides outside the gene matches: 3. This chain's CDR3 is CASSVGLAQDTQYF. The CDR3 DNA follows: TGTGCCAGCAGCGTAGGACTAGCGCAGGATACGCAGTATTTT.

This rearrangement joins TRBV7-9 to TRBJ1-1, with 7 bases identical to TRBD1. Looked up from germline, CDR1 is SEHNR and CDR2 is FQNEAQ (reference sequence). The CDR3 consists of 15 residues. The trim removed 5 bases at V and 1 base at J, leaving 7 bases unmatched. The CDR3 loop is CASSGHRQGNTEAFF. CDR3 nucleotides: TGTGCCAGCAGCGGACATAGACAGGGGAACACTGAAGCTTTCTTT.